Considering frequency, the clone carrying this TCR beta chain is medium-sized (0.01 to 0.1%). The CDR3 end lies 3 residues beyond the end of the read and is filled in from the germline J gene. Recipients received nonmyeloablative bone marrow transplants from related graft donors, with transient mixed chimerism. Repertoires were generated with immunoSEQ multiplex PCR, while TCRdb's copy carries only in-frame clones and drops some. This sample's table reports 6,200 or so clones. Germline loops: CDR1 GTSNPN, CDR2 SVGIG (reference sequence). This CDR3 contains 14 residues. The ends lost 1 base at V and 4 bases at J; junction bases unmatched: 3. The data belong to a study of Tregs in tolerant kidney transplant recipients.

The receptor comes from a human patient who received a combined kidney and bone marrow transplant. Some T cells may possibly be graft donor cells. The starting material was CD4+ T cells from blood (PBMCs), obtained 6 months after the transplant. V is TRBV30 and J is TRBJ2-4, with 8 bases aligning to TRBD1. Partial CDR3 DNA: TGTGCCTGGAGTGCAACAGGGGGAAAAAACATT. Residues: CAWSATGGKNI. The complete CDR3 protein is CAWSATGGKNIQYF.